The T cell receptor (beta chain) under discussion was sequenced for a study of T cell changes during pregnancy in multiple sclerosis (dated by TCRdb to between 2018 and 2020). Some background on the complete study: The study looked at changes in the T cell repertoire across pregnancy in women with multiple sclerosis.

In the case of this clone: Its antigen is still unknown. Per-base qualities were not stored, and no clone one base away is much larger.

The method was the immunoSEQ multiplex PCR assay. What TCRdb holds here is the immuneACCESS table cut down to in-frame rearrangements. Part of the clones is not present; checked against another copy, under half of the missing clones reflect an unresolved V gene, and the others are unexplained. Counted in this sample were tens of thousands of clones; less than 90% of them appeared once. The top ten constitute around 0.6% of the sample. Its CDR3 holds 14 amino acids, cysteine through phenylalanine. Of the read, only the CDR3 DNA is kept; its 42 bases are in frame from base 1. At the junction V is shortened by 5 bases and J by 13 bases, with 18 bases in between. Taken from the germline V gene, the CDR1 and CDR2 loops are MNHNS and SASEGT.

This specimen was CD4+ T cells from peripheral blood mononuclear cells, taken in the first trimester of pregnancy. The sequence joins TRBV6-1 to TRBJ1-6; the D segment could be TRBD1, given 6 matching bases. The clonotype comes from a female donor with multiple sclerosis, enrolled in a pregnancy study. The encoded CDR3 is CASSYDRSNSPLHF. Read as DNA, the sequence is TGTGCCAGCAGTTATGACAGGAGCAACTCCCCCCTCCACTTT.